Reported below is one TCR beta chain. The antigen remains undetermined. Primers for the PCR totalled 60 Vbeta and 13 Jbeta. This table comes from immunoSEQ multiplex PCR, and its TCRdb copy is limited to in-frame clones, with some not included. The sample includes roughly 170,000 clones, 80% of them seen just once. The data were taken from a study of cytomegalovirus exposure and HLA in healthy donors. Overall study results and limits: A later analysis, which compared TCR beta chains of equal frequency, found the HLA-associated ones more clonally expanded. When the data were analyzed later, several of the most significant clusters appeared to be linked to common viral pathogens.

The TCR was taken from a boy younger than 18 in good health and CMV-seronegative. The source material was PBMCs.

Here the CDR3 reads CASSPGLAVGETQYF. The CDR3 region has the DNA TGTGCCAGCAGCCCCGGACTAGCGGTAGGAGAGACCCAGTACTTC. V and J are TRBV5-6 and TRBJ2-5; 10 nucleotides match TRBD2. The germline V gene has CDR1 SGHDT and CDR2 YYEEEE. The CDR3 is 15 residues long. V dropped 4 bases and J dropped 4; count of bases not matched to a gene: 7.